This T cell receptor beta chain was recorded in a study of blood T cells in healthy people across ages. The authors ran a second PCR of 7 to 11 cycles using a sample-barcoded 5' primer and a J-beta primer mix. MiXCR was run by TCRdb on the 5' RACE reads, yielding one entry per CDR3 protein. The repertoire has roughly 560,000 distinct CDR3 sequences, less than 25% of them found once; the top ten carry roughly 9%. The CDR3 consists of 12 residues. Trimming cost V 5 bases and J 5 bases; bases outside gene matches: 2. CDR1 is SGHRS, CDR2 YFSETQ, per germline. This same sample was also taken into another study, of T cells of mothers and their children.

The V call is TRBV5-1, the J call TRBJ2-7; 9 bases fit TRBD1. The clonotype originates from a boy between 10 and 17 years old in good health. Sequencing was done on a sample of blood. CDR3 sequence reads: CASRGQGDEQYF. The CDR3 DNA sequence: TGCGCCAGCAGGGGACAGGGAGACGAGCAGTACTTC.